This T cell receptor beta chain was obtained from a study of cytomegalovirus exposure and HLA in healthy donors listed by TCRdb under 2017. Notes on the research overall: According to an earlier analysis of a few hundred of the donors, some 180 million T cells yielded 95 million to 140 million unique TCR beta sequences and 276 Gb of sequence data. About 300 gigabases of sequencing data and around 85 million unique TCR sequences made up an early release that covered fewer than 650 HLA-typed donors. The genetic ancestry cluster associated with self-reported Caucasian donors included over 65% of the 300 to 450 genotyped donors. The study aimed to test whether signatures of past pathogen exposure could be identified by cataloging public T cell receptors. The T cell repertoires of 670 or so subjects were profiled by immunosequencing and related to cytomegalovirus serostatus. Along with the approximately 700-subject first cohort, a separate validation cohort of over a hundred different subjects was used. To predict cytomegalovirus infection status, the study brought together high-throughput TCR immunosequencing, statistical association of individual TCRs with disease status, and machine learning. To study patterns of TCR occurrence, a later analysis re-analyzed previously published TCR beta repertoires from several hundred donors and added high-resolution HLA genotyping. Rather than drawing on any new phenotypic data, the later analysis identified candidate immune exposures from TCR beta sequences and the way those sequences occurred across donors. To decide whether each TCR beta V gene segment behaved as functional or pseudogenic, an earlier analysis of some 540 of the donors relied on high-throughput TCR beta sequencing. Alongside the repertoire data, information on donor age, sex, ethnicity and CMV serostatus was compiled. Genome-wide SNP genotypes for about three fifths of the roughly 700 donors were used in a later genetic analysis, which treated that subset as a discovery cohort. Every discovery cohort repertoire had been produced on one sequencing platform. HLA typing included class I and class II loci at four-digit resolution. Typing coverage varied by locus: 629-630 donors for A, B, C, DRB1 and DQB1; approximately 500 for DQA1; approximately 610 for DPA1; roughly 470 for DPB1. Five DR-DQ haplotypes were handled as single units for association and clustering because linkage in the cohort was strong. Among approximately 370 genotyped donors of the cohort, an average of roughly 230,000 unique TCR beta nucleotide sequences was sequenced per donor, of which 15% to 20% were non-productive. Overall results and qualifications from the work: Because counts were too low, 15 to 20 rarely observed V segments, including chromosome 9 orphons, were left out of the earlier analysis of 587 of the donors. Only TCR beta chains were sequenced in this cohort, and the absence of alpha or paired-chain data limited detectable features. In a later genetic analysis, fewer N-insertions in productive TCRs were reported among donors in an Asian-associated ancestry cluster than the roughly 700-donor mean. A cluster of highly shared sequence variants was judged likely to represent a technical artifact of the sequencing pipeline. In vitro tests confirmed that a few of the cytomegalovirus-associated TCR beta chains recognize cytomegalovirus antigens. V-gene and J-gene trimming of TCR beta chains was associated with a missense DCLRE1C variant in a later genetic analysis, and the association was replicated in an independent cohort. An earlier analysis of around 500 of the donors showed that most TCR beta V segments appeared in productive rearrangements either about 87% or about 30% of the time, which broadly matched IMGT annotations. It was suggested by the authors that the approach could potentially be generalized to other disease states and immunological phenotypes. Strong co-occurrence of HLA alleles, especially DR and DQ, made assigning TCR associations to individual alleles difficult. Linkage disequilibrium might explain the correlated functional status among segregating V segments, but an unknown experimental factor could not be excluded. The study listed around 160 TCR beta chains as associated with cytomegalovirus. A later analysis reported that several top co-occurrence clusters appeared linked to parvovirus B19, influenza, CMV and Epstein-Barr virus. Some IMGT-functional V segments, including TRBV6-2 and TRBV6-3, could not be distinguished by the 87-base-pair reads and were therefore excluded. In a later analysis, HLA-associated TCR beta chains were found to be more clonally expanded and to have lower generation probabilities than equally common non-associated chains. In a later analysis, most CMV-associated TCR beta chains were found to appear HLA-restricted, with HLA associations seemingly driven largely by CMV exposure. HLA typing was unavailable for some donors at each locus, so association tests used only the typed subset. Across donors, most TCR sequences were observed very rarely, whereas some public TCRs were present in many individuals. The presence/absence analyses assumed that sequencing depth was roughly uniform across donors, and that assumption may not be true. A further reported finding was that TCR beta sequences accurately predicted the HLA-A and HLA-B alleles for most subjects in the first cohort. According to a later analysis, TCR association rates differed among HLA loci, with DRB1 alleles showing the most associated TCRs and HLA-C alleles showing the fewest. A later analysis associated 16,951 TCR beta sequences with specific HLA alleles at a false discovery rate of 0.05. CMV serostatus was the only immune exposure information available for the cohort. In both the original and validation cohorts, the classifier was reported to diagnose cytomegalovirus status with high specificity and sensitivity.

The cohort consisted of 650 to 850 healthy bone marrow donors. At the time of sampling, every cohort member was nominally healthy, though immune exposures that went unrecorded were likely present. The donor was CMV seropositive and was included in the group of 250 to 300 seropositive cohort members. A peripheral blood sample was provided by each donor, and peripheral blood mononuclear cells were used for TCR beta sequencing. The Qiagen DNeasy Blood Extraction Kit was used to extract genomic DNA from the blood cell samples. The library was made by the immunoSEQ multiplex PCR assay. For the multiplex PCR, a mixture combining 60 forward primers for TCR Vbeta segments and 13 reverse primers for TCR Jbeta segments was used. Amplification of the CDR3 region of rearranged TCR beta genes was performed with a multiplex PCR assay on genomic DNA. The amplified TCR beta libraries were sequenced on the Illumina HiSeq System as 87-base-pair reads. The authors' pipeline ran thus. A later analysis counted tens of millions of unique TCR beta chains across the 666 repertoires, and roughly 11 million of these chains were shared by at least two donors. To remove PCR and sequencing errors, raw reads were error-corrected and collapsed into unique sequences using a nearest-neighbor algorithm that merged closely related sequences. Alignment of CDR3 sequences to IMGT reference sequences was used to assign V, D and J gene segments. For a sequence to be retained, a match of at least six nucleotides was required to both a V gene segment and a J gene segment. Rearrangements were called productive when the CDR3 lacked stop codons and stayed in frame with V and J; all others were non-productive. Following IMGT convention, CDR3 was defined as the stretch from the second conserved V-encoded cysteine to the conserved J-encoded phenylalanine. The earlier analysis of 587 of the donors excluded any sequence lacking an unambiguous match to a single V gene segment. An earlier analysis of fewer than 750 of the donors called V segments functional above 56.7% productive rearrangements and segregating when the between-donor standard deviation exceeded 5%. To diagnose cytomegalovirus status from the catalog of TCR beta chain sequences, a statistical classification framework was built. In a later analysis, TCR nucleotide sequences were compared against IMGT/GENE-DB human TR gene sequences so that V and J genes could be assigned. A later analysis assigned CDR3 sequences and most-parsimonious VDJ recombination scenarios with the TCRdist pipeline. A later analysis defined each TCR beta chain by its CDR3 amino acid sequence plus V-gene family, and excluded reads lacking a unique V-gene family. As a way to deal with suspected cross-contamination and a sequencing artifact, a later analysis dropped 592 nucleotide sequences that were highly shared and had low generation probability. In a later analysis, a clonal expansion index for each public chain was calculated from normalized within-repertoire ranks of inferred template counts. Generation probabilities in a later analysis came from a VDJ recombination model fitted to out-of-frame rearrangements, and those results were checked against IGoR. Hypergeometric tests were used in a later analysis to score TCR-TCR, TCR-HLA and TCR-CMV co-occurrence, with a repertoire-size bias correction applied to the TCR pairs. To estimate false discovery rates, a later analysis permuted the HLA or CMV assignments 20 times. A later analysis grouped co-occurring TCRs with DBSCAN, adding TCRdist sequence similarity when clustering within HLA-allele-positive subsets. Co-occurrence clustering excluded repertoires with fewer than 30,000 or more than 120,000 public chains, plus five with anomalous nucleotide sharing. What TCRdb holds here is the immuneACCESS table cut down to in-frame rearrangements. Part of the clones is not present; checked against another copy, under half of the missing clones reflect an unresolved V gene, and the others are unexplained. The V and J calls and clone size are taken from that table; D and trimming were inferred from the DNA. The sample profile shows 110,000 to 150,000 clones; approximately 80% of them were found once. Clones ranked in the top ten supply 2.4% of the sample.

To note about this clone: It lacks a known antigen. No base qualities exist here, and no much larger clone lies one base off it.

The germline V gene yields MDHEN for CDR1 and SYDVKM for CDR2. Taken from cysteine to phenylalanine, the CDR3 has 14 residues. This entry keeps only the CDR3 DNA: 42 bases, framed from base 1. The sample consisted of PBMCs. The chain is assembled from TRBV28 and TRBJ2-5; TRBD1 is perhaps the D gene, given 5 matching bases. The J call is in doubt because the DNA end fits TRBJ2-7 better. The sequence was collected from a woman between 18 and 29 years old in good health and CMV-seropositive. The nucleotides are TGTGCCAGCAGTTTATCTACAGGCGGCACCGAGCAGTACTTC. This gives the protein CASSLSTGGTEQYF.